One and the same sample provided the 26 T cell receptor beta chains below, sequenced in a study of cytomegalovirus exposure and HLA in healthy donors. With 60 Vbeta and 13 Jbeta primers, the PCR was carried out. Assay: immunoSEQ multiplex PCR; the TCRdb copy retains only in-frame clones and omits some. The sample comprises 200,000 to 250,000 clones, roughly 89% of which are singletons, and over 0.95% rests with the top ten. The sequenced material came from PBMCs. The receptors shown here come from a woman in her late teens or twenties in good health and CMV-seronegative.

This rearrangement joins TRBV5-5 to TRBJ2-7; D uncertain. Trimming pared 1 base from V and 5 bases from J, leaving 7 bases between. Germline V lookup: CDR1 SGHKS, CDR2 YYEKEE (reference sequence). The CDR3 length is 12 residues. DNA of the CDR3: TGTGCCAGCAGCTTGCAGGTCCACGAGCAGTACTTC. Its translation is CASSLQVHEQYF.

To note about this clone: Additional DNA sequences in this sample encode the identical CDR3. Here the CDR3 reads CASSQEGTGLGEAFF. The CDR3 DNA sequence: TGCGCCAGCAGCCAAGAAGGGACAGGGCTGGGTGAAGCTTTCTTT. The genes are TRBV4-3 and TRBJ1-1; TRBD1 agrees at 9 bases. The V gene end was trimmed by 0 bases and the J gene end by 7 bases; junction bases not matched to a gene: 6. There are 15 residues in the CDR3. Looked up from germline, CDR1 is LGHNA and CDR2 is YSLEER.

The chain carries TRBV14 and TRBJ2-7, with TRBD1 matching over 10 bases. Germline CDR1 SGHDN, CDR2 FVKESK. J lost 4 bases, V lost 4 bases, and 4 bases had no gene match. This CDR3 comprises 14 residues. The CDR3 here is CASSRTGGSYEQYF. Written as DNA, the CDR3 is TGTGCCAGCAGCCGGACAGGGGGAAGTTACGAGCAGTACTTC.

Details on this clone: Other DNA sequences in this specimen translate into the identical CDR3. The chain recombines TRBV11-2 with TRBJ2-7, with 10 bases fitting TRBD2. The V and J ends lost 3 bases and 4 bases, in that order; junction bases with no gene match: 6. Germline CDR1 SGHAT, CDR2 FQNNGV. This CDR3 has 15 amino acids. CDR3 in amino acids: CASSFSSGGRYEQYF. The CDR3 coding sequence is TGTGCCAGCAGCTTCTCTAGCGGGGGTAGATACGAGCAGTACTTC.

The V gene is TRBV2, the J gene TRBJ1-4; weak D call: TRBD1 (6 bases). The germline V gene has CDR1 SNHLY and CDR2 FYNNEI. The CDR3 length is 16 residues. V was trimmed by 4 bases and J by 5 bases, leaving 17 bases between them. The CDR3: CASSGAEDSENEKLFF. The CDR3 region has the DNA TGTGCCAGCAGTGGAGCCGAGGACAGTGAGAATGAAAAACTGTTTTTT.

This clone occurred a few times. The CDR3 bases are TGCGCCAGCAGCTTGGGACAGGGGAATGAAAAACTGTTTTTT. Translation: CASSLGQGNEKLFF. The genes are TRBV5-1 and TRBJ1-4; TRBD1 matches 8 bases. CDR3 size: 14 residues. The ends lost 0 bases at V and 5 bases at J; junction bases unmatched: 0. The germline V gene has CDR1 SGHRS and CDR2 YFSETQ.

As to this clone: This same CDR3 is encoded by further DNA sequences in the sample. The CDR3 reads CASSRDRGNTEAFF. The DNA for the CDR3 is TGTGCCAGTAGCCGGGACAGGGGGAACACTGAAGCTTTCTTT. This chain uses TRBV19 with TRBJ1-1; 10 nucleotides agree with TRBD1. This CDR3 spans 14 amino acids. J was trimmed by 1 base and V by 6 bases; bases with no gene match: 2. Germline values: CDR1 LNHDA, CDR2 SQIVND (reference sequence).

The rearrangement uses TRBV7-6 and TRBJ1-1; TRBD1 is a possible D gene (5 bases). The germline CDR1 and CDR2 sequences are SGHVS and FNYEAQ. Trimming left V 5 bases short and J 6 bases short, with 22 bases between. This CDR3 spans 16 amino acids. In nucleotides, the CDR3 is TGTGCCAGCAGCCCACGGTTTTCAGGGTTTCGTGCTGAAGCTTTCTTT. Its translation is CASSPRFSGFRAEAFF.

The rearrangement joins TRBV29-1 to TRBJ2-1, with TRBD1 matching 8 bases. Trimming took 0 bases from V and 8 from J; bases not matched to a gene: 9. Germline CDR1 SQVTM, CDR2 ANQGSEA. This CDR3 has 15 amino acids. DNA of the CDR3: TGCAGCGTTGAAGATCAGGCAGGGGGCGCGGATGAGCAGTTCTTC. It specifies CSVEDQAGGADEQFF.

This clone was found once. V and J are TRBV6-1 and TRBJ2-7, with 12 positions matching TRBD2. This CDR3 region has 14 residues. Germline V gives CDR1 MNHNS, CDR2 SASEGT. V was clipped by 8 bases and J by 0 bases; unmatched bases: 2. The DNA of the CDR3 is TGTGCCAGCGGGACTAGCGGGTACTCCTACGAGCAGTACTTC. Protein: CASGTSGYSYEQYF.

The rearrangement links TRBV18 to TRBJ2-3, with D hard to call. CDR1 and CDR2 (germline): KGHSH, LQKENI. The CDR3 is made up of 12 amino acids. V was cut by 3 bases and J by 6 bases, with 7 bases left in between. The CDR3 sequence: CASSPSLDTQYF. The CDR3 DNA is TGTGCCAGCTCACCTTCCTTGGATACGCAGTATTTT.

V gene TRBV6-5 combines with J gene TRBJ1-5, with D unresolved. The CDR3 runs 15 residues. Looked up from germline, CDR1 is MNHEY and CDR2 is SVGAGI. Trimming removed 6 bases at V and 3 bases at J, with 15 bases between. The CDR3 loop is CASSRTPGNNQPQHF. As DNA, the CDR3 is TGTGCCAGCAGCCGAACACCGGGGAACAATCAGCCCCAGCATTTT.

The gene calls are TRBV7-3 and TRBJ2-6; D is ambiguous. CDR1 is SGHTA and CDR2 is FQGTGA in the germline V gene. V was trimmed by 4 bases and J by 2 bases, leaving 3 bases between them. The CDR3 has 13 residues. The CDR3 region has the DNA TGTGCCAGCAGCTCTCCTGGGGCCAACGTCCTGACTTTC. This codes for CASSSPGANVLTF.

This clone was counted a single time. V is TRBV12-5 and J is TRBJ1-1, with 7 bases identical to TRBD1. With 0 bases clipped from V and 1 base from J, the junction kept 8 bases outside the gene matches. This CDR3 is built from 17 residues. Per the germline V gene, CDR1 is LGHNT and CDR2 is FRNRAP. The CDR3 DNA reads as TGTGCTAGTGGTTTGGTACTTGGGACAGTCTCGAACACTGAAGCTTTCTTT. Encoded protein: CASGLVLGTVSNTEAFF.

The chain recombines TRBV2 with TRBJ1-6; possibly TRBD1 for D (6 bases). With 5 bases removed from V and 9 bases from J, the gap between germline ends came to 14 bases. The CDR3 spans 14 residues. Germline values: CDR1 SNHLY, CDR2 FYNNEI. The CDR3 loop reads CASSPTTGTSPLHF. CDR3 in DNA: TGTGCCAGCAGTCCCACGACAGGAACTTCACCCCTCCACTTT.

The chain combines TRBV7-9 with TRBJ2-7; 9 bases agree with TRBD1. V gave up 1 base and J gave up 2 bases; unmatched junction bases: 9. Germline V lookup: CDR1 SEHNR, CDR2 FQNEAQ (reference sequence). The CDR3 has 17 amino acids. In DNA, the CDR3 is TGTGCCAGCAGCTTAGACAGGGGGCCGCTCAACCCCTACGAGCAGTACTTC. Its protein is CASSLDRGPLNPYEQYF.

The CDR3 reads CASSQAFRGRALFNEQFF. Here the CDR3 DNA reads TGCGCCAGCAGCCAAGCGTTCCGCGGGAGGGCCCTTTTCAATGAGCAGTTCTTC. The V call is TRBV4-3, the J call TRBJ2-1; 9 nucleotides match TRBD2. CDR1 and CDR2 (germline): LGHNA, YSLEER. Trimming took 1 base from V and 6 from J; bases not matched to a gene: 13. This CDR3 has 18 amino acids.

V gene TRBV2 combines with J gene TRBJ1-3, with D unclear. In germline, CDR1 is SNHLY, CDR2 FYNNEI. V was cut by 1 base and J by 0 bases, with 7 bases left in between. The CDR3 length is 15 residues. This CDR3 reads CASSEGGASGNTIYF. Here the CDR3 DNA reads TGTGCCAGCAGTGAAGGCGGAGCCTCTGGAAACACCATATATTTT.

The J gene is TRBJ1-2, the V gene TRBV7-9; D is ambiguous. Germline values: CDR1 SEHNR, CDR2 FQNEAQ (reference sequence). Trimming shortened V by 4 bases and J by 8 bases, and 11 bases separated the two germline ends. The CDR3 extends over 12 amino acids. DNA for the CDR3: TGTGCCAGCAGCTCGGTCGCGCCGGGCTACACCTTC. This codes for CASSSVAPGYTF. The whole variable domain, filled in from reference TRBV7-9 and TRBJ1-2, reads DTGVSQNPRHKITKRGQNVTFRCDPISEHNRLYWYRQTLGQGPEFLTYFQNEAQLEKSRLLSDRFSAERPKGSFSTLEIQRTEQGDSAMYLCASSSVAPGYTFGSGTRLTVV.

This clone was recorded once. The genes are TRBV10-3 and TRBJ2-3; 7 positions match TRBD1. V shed 3 bases, J shed 3 bases, and the junction held 9 bases outside the gene matches. The CDR3 sequence is 16 residues long. Germline V gives CDR1 ENHRY, CDR2 SYGVKD. The CDR3 sequence: CAISDKTGVGTDTQYF. CDR3 sequence (DNA): TGTGCCATCAGTGACAAAACAGGGGTAGGGACAGATACGCAGTATTTT.

The V call is TRBV7-2, the J call TRBJ1-1; D possibly corresponds to TRBD1 (6 bases). With 4 bases removed from V and 3 bases from J, the gap between germline ends came to 9 bases. CDR1 and CDR2 (germline): SGHTA, FQGNSA. The length of the CDR3 is 13 residues. CDR3 bases: TGTGCCAGCAGCTACAGGGTCGACACTGAAGCTTTCTTT. It codes for CASSYRVDTEAFF.

The CDR3 spells CASSSGTLGRGTEAFF. The CDR3 coding sequence is TGTGCCAGCAGCTCCGGCACTCTGGGTAGGGGCACTGAAGCTTTCTTT. The V call is TRBV7-3, the J call TRBJ1-1; possibly TRBD1 for D (5 bases). The CDR3 covers 16 residues. Germline assignment: CDR1 SGHTA and CDR2 FQGTGA. V lost 4 bases to trimming and J lost 4 bases, with 19 bases between them.

The CDR3 DNA sequence: TGTGCCAGCAGTGAAAGGGACACTCCACCCTACGAGCAGTACTTC. Residues: CASSERDTPPYEQYF. V is TRBV25-1 and J is TRBJ2-7; tentative D call: TRBD1 (6 bases). V was shortened by 2 bases and J by 2 bases, with 13 bases between the two germline ends. The CDR3 runs 15 residues. Germline CDR1 reads MGHDK; CDR2 reads SYGVNS.

In this sample, this clone turned up once. The chain links TRBV10-3 to TRBJ2-1, with D uncertain. Trimming took 6 bases from V and 7 from J, leaving 19 bases between them. The CDR3 is 15 amino acids. CDR1 is ENHRY, CDR2 SYGVKD, per germline. The chain's CDR3 is CAISSDMVGVNEQFF. The CDR3 DNA follows: TGTGCCATCAGCAGTGACATGGTGGGTGTTAATGAGCAGTTCTTC.

The V call is TRBV2, the J call TRBJ2-2; possible D gene TRBD1, 5 bases. The CDR3 runs 13 residues. Trimming removed 6 bases from V and 3 bases from J, with 8 bases in between. Germline values: CDR1 SNHLY, CDR2 FYNNEI. The CDR3 loop reads CASSRTYTGELFF. The CDR3 coding sequence is TGTGCCAGCAGCCGGACATACACCGGGGAGCTGTTTTTT.

This clone showed up just a few times. This specimen includes other DNA sequences encoding the same CDR3. The V call is TRBV7-3, the J call TRBJ2-5, with D possibly being TRBD2 (5 bases). Germline CDR1 SGHTA, CDR2 FQGTGA. Trimming took off 5 bases at V and 3 bases at J, with 13 bases between the two ends. This CDR3 is 14 amino acids long. The CDR3 loop reads CASSPSAAEETQYF. In DNA, the CDR3 is TGTGCCAGCAGCCCTTCAGCGGCTGAAGAGACCCAGTACTTC.